The present entry profiles one T cell receptor beta chain with its context. Its antigen is still unknown. A read error may produce the germline difference seen at one junction end. The same CDR3 can be traced to other DNA sequences in this sample. This sample is drawn from a study of T cell responses to AZD1222 COVID-19 vaccine. Study-wide background: Researchers grouped second doses given at about 4 or about 12 weeks into one pool. Findings and limits, study-wide: An increase in Spike-specific TCR breadth and depth was observed after two AZD1222 doses. The donor group comprised mostly white British people and more females; the analysis possibly underestimated clonal diversity. It was only a handful of AZD1222 recipients who were seropositive at baseline.

Germline assignment: CDR1 SGHKS and CDR2 YYEKEE (reference sequence). The CDR3 loop spans 10 amino acids. Data came from immunoSEQ multiplex PCR; TCRdb stores just in-frame clones and leaves some out. The data hold about 130,000 clones, with 75% to 90% observed a single time. The V gene is TRBV5-5, the J gene TRBJ2-7; unclear D gene. The sample consisted of peripheral blood, taken on day 0 of AZD1222 vaccination. The source of this sequence is an adult in good health. The DNA of the CDR3 is TGCGCCAGCAGCTTGGAAGAGCAGTACTTC. Translating gives CASSLEEQYF.